This T cell receptor beta chain was obtained from a study of blood T cell repertoires in COVID-19. Across the study: There were acute and convalescent COVID-19 samples, and they came from the United States, Italy and Spain.

Enrolment of Seattle patients took place during active infection, and they were followed longitudinally. In the authors' methods: Estimation of nucleated cell counts relied on the amplification of reference gene primers. The method was immunoSEQ multiplex PCR; TCRdb's version includes in-frame clones alone and lacks a portion of them. V, J and clone size derive from that table, while D and trimming were established from the DNA sequence. The sample records 330,000 or so clones, 80% to 90% being singletons. The TCR comes from a man aged 30 to 45 with COVID-19, enrolled during active disease. Material: peripheral blood.

CDR3 in DNA: TGTGCCAGCAGCTTAGGGCAGGGGGGCTCCTACGAGCAGTACTTC. It specifies CASSLGQGGSYEQYF. The rearrangement joins TRBV7-2 to TRBJ2-7, with a weak D call TRBD1 (7 bases). CDR3 size: 15 residues. V was pared by 1 base and J by 0 bases, with 10 bases between. Germline V CDR1 and CDR2: SGHTA, FQGNSA.